This T cell receptor (beta chain) comes out of a study of identical twins. Study findings and constraints: With abundant cord blood beta clonotypes, insertions were fewer; memory repertoires showed no such pattern. Some out-of-frame alpha sequences were shared by twins, and these showed excess low generation probability. Models underestimated TCR alpha sharing (out-of-frame) in monozygotic twins.

This clonotype was observed at least ten times. The antigen is not known. The CDR3 sequence is 14 residues long. Germline V lookup: CDR1 SEHNR, CDR2 FQNEAQ (reference sequence). J gave up 0 bases and V 5 bases, and 3 bases lay outside the gene matches. Carrying unique molecular identifiers, the cDNA also gained a universal primer site through template switching. TCRdb re-analysed the 5' RACE reads in MiXCR, keeping a single row per CDR3 protein. The sample lists roughly 230,000 distinct CDR3 sequences, 6.5% to 9.5% seen once, with less than 4% in the top ten. The same data also went into a second study, on yellow fever vaccine responses in identical twins.

This TCR was recovered from a woman between 18 and 30 years old in good health. The specimen was CD8+ T cells sorted from blood. The chain employs TRBV7-9 and TRBJ1-1, with TRBD1 matching over 7 bases. The CDR3 reads CASSEGTVNTEAFF. CDR3 nucleotide sequence: TGTGCCAGCAGCGAAGGGACAGTGAACACTGAAGCTTTCTTT.